This T cell receptor beta chain was obtained from a study of naive and memory T cell subsets. The V gene's germline CDR1 is SGHRS and CDR2 YFSETQ. V lost 0 bases, J lost 7 bases, and 6 bases stayed unmatched. The CDR3 spans 14 residues. Both TRBC1 and TRBC2 were covered by a beta constant-region primer of two equimolar oligonucleotides. Four rounds of PCR amplified the ligated cDNA using nested alpha and beta constant-region primers plus SP2. One entry per CDR3 protein, called by TCRdb with MiXCR from the UMI-ligation and nested PCR reads. The sample carries over 8,500 distinct CDR3 sequences, roughly 5.4% recorded once. This clonotype was counted at least ten times. Overnight CMV lysate stimulation of fresh PBMCs defined donor CMV status by CD4+ IFNgamma. Cells stained for CD3, CD4, CD8, CD45RA and CD27 were sorted into four subsets.

J is TRBJ2-5 and V is TRBV5-1, with TRBD1 matching over 7 bases. The TCR originated in a human donor in good health. The sample was CD4+ TEMRA cells from blood. Regarding subset: effector memory re-expressing CD45RA, CD45RA+ CD27-. The CDR3 reads CASSLADRVATQYF. CDR3 sequence (DNA): TGCGCCAGCAGCTTGGCCGACAGGGTTGCGACCCAGTACTTC. Full variable domain (missing parts from reference TRBV5-1 and TRBJ2-5): KAGVTQTPRYLIKTRGQQVTLSCSPISGHRSVSWYQQTPGQGLQFLFEYFSETQRNKGNFPGRFSGRQFSNSRSEMNVSTLELGDSALYLCASSLADRVATQYFGPGTRLLVL.